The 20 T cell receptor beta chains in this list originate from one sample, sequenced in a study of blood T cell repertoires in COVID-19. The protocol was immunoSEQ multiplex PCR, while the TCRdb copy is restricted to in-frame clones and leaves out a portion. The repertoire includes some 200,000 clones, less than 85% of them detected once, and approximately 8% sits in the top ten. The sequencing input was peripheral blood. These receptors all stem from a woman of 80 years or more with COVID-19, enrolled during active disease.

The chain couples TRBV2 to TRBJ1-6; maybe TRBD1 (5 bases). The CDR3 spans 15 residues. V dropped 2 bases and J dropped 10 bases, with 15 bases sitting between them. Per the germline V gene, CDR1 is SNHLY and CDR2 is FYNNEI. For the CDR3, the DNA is TGTGCCAGCAGTGAACAGGGAAGCGTCGAATCACCCCTCCACTTT. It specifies CASSEQGSVESPLHF. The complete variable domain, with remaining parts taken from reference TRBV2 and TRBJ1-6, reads EPEVTQTPSHQVTQMGQEVILRCVPISNHLYFYWYRQILGQKVEFLVSFYNNEISEKSEIFDDQFSVERPDGSNFTLKIRSTKLEDSAMYFCASSEQGSVESPLHFGNGTRLTVT.

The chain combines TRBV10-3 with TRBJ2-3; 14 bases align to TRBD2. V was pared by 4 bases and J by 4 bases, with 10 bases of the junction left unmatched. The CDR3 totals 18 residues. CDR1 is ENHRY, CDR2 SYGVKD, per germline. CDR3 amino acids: CAISGTGTSGSRADTQYF. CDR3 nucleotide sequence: TGTGCCATCAGTGGGACCGGGACTAGCGGGAGTCGCGCAGATACGCAGTATTTT.

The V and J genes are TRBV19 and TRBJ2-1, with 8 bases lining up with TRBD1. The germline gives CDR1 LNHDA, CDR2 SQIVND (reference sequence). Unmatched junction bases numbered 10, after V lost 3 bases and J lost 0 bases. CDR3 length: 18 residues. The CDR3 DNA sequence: TGTGCCAGTAGTATGCCAGGGGGCCCGACTAGCTCCTACAATGAGCAGTTCTTC. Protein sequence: CASSMPGGPTSSYNEQFF. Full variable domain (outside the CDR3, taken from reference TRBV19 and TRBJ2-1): DGGITQSPKYLFRKEGQNVTLSCEQNLNHDAMYWYRQDPGQGLRLIYYSQIVNDFQKGDIAEGYSVSREKKESFPLTVTSAQKNPTAFYLCASSMPGGPTSSYNEQFFGPGTRLTVL.

The CDR3 coding sequence is TGTGCCAGCAGCCACCTCATGACAGTGAACACTGAAGCTTTCTTT. It codes for CASSHLMTVNTEAFF. V is TRBV3-1 (or the pseudogene TRBV3-2) and J is TRBJ1-1, with a weak D call TRBD1 (5 bases). The CDR3 runs 15 residues. Germline V gene lookup returns CDR1 LGHDT and CDR2 YNNKEL (reference sequence). Trimming pared 3 bases from V and 0 bases from J, leaving 11 bases between.

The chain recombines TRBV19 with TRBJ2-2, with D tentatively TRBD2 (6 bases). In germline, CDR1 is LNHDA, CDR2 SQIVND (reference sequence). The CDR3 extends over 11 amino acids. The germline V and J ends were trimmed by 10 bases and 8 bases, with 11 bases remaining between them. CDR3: CATGRDGELFF. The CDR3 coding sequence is TGTGCCACCGGGAGAGATGGGGAGCTGTTTTTT.

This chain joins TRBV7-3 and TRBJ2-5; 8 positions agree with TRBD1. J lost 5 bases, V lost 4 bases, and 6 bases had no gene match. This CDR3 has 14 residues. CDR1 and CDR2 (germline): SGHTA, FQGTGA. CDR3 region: CASSYRQGRETQYF. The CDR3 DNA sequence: TGTGCCAGCAGCTATCGACAGGGGCGGGAGACCCAGTACTTC. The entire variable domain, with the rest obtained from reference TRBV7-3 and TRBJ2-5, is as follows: GAGVSQTPSNKVTEKGKYVELRCDPISGHTALYWYRQSLGQGPEFLIYFQGTGAADDSGLPNDRFFAVRPEGSVSTLKIQRTERGDSAVYLCASSYRQGRETQYFGPGTRLLVL.

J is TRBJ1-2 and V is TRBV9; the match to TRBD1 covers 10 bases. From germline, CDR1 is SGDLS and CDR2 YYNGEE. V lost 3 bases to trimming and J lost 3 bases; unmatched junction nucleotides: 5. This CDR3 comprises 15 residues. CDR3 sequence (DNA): TGTGCCAGCAGCGCTGACAGGGGGCATTACTATGGCTACACCTTC. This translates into CASSADRGHYYGYTF.

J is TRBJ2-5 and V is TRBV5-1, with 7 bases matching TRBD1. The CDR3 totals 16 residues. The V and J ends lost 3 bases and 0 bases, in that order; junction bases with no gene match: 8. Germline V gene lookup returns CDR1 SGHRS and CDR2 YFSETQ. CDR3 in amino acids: CASSSGQPVYQETQYF. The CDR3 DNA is TGCGCCAGCAGCTCGGGACAGCCAGTGTACCAAGAGACCCAGTACTTC.

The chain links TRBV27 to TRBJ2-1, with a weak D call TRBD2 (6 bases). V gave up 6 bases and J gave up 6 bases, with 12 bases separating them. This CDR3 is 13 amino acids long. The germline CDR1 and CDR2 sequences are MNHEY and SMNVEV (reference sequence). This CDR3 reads CASSRGTFNEQFF. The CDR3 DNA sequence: TGTGCCAGCAGCCGGGGGACTTTCAATGAGCAGTTCTTC.

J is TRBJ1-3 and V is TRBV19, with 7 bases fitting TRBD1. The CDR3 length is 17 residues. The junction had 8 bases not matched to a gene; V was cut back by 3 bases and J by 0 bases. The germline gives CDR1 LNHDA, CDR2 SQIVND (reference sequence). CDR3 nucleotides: TGTGCCAGTAGTATCGGGACAGACTTCTTCTCTGGAAACACCATATATTTT. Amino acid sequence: CASSIGTDFFSGNTIYF.

The CDR3 protein is CASSFVVPSGKETQYF. In DNA form, the CDR3 reads TGTGCCAGCAGCTTCGTAGTTCCTAGCGGGAAAGAGACCCAGTACTTC. V and J are TRBV7-6 and TRBJ2-5; 9 bases are shared with TRBD2. The CDR3 loop spans 16 amino acids. Unmatched junction bases numbered 8, after V lost 3 bases and J lost 3 bases. In germline, CDR1 is SGHVS, CDR2 FNYEAQ.

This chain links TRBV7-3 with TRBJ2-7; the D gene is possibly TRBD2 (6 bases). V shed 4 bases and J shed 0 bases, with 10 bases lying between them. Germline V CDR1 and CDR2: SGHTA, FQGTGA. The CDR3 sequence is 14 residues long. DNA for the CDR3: TGTGCCAGCAGCTCTGACGGGAGCTCCTACGAGCAGTACTTC. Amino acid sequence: CASSSDGSSYEQYF.

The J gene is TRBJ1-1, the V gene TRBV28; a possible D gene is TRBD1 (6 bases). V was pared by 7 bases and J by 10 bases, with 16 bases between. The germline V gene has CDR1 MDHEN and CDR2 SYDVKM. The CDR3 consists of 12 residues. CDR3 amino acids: CASTRGTFRAFF. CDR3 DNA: TGTGCCAGCACCAGGGGAACCTTCCGAGCTTTCTTT.

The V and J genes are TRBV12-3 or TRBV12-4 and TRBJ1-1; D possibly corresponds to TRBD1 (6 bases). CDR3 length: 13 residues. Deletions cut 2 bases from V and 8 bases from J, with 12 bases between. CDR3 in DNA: TGTGCCAGCAGTTTATCCGGGACAACAGAAGCTTTCTTT. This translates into CASSLSGTTEAFF.

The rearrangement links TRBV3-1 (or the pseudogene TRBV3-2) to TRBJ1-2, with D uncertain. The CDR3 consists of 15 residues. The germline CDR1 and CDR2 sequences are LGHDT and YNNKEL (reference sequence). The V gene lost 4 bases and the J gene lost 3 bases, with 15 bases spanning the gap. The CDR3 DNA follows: TGTGCCAGCAGCCTTACACAAGATCCCTACTATGGCTACACCTTC. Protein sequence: CASSLTQDPYYGYTF.

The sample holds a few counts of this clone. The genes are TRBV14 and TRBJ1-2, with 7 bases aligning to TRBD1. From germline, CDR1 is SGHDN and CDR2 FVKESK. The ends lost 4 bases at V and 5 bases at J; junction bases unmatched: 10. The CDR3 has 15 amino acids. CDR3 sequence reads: CASSPPGTASYGYTF. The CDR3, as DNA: TGTGCCAGCAGCCCTCCCGGGACAGCGAGTTATGGCTACACCTTC. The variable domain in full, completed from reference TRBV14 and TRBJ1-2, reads EAGVTQFPSHSVIEKGQTVTLRCDPISGHDNLYWYRRVMGKEIKFLLHFVKESKQDESGMPNNRFLAERTGGTYSTLKVQPAELEDSGVYFCASSPPGTASYGYTFGSGTRLTVV.

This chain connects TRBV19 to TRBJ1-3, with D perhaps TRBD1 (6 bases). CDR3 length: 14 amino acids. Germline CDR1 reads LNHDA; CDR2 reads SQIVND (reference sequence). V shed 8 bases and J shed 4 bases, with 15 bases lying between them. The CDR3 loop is CASSTGRIGNTIYF. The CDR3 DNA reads TGTGCCAGTTCCACAGGGAGAATCGGAAACACCATATATTTT.

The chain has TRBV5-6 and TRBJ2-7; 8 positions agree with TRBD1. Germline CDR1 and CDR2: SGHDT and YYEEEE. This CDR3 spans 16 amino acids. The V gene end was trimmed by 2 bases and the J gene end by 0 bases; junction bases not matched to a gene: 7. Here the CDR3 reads CASSFSGQGHSYEQYF. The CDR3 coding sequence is TGTGCCAGCAGCTTTTCAGGACAGGGCCACTCCTACGAGCAGTACTTC.

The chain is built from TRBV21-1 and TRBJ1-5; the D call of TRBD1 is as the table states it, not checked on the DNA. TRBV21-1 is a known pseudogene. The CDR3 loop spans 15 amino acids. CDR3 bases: TGTGCCATCCTCAAAGCCGGGACAGGGGTCCAGCCCCAGCATTTT. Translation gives CAILKAGTGVQPQHF.

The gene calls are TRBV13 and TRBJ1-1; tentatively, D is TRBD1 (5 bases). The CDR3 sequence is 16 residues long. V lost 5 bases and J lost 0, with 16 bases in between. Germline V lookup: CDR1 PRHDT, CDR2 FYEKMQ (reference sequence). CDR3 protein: CASSVEKGLMNTEAFF. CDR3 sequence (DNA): TGTGCCAGCAGCGTAGAAAAGGGGTTGATGAACACTGAAGCTTTCTTT.